Below, one T cell receptor beta chain is given with its context. Antigen: not known. The data originate from a study of Ad26.COV2.S vaccination and SARS-CoV-2 variants. On the study more broadly: Into the muscle, Ad26.COV2.S was dosed once or twice, 56 days apart. Findings and limits, study-wide: Greater spike-specific TCR breadth was seen in vaccine recipients than in placebo recipients.

Germline CDR1 reads MGHRA; CDR2 reads YSYEKL. V was shortened by 1 base and J by 7 bases, with 10 bases between the two germline ends. The CDR3 has 13 amino acids. The sample's treatment: some 19 received Ad26.COV2.S at low or high dose, single or two shots; about 5 received placebo; per-sample allocation not given. Sampling took place 63 days after the first vaccine or placebo injection. Libraries were prepared by immunoSEQ multiplex PCR; TCRdb keeps only in-frame clonotypes and omits some of them. The sample holds around 320,000 clones, 85% seen once. Sequencing was performed on peripheral blood, taken in a trial of Ad26.COV2.S vaccine versus placebo. The gene calls are TRBV4-1 and TRBJ1-2; D is perhaps TRBD1 (6 bases). The clonotype was recovered from a person between 18 and 65 years old who received the Ad26.COV2.S COVID-19 vaccine or a placebo. The CDR3 here is CASSQAGALGYTF. CDR3 sequence (DNA): TGCGCCAGCAGCCAAGCAGGGGCTCTTGGCTACACCTTC.